This record covers a single TCR beta chain. It lacks a known antigen. The input lacks base qualities; no much larger clone sits a single base away. This specimen's time point label, interpreted: cycle 1 day 1 (C1D1), immediately before nivolumab initiation. All trial patients had relapsed after autologous stem cell transplantation, with cohorts A, B and C differing in prior brentuximab vedotin exposure. Using a Miltenyi CD4+ T cell isolation kit, CD4+ T cells were purified from thawed PBMCs through magnetic negative selection. The trial cohort comprised 60 or so patients with relapsed/refractory classical Hodgkin lymphoma whose best overall responses were complete response, partial response or progressive disease. Single-agent nivolumab was administered to trial patients in the multi-cohort phase II CheckMate 205 trial. An independent review committee assessed best overall response by applying the 2007 International Working Group response criteria. Trial PBMCs were collected immediately before nivolumab initiation (C1D1) and during therapy at cycle 2 day 1 and cycle 4 day 1. Peripheral blood was collected in 8 mL Vacutainer Cell Preparation Tubes, from which PBMCs were isolated by centrifugation and then cryopreserved. Purified CD4+ and CD8+ fractions were prepared only for cases where an additional PBMC sample was available. Magnetically labelled cells were depleted on LS columns in a quadroMACS separator, and the flow-through was collected as the purified fraction.

This sample was taken from a study of PD-1 blockade in classical Hodgkin lymphoma (dated by TCRdb to the early 2020s). Context from the whole study: Nivolumab dosing was 3 mg/kg intravenously every 2 weeks, continuing until either disease progression or unacceptable toxicity. The study used TCR beta sequencing and CyTOF to define a peripheral blood immune signature of response to PD-1 blockade in classical Hodgkin lymphoma.

The Qiagen DNeasy kit was used to extract genomic DNA from unsorted PBMCs and from the negatively selected CD4+ and CD8+ fractions. TCR beta CDR3 regions were subjected to amplification by immunoSEQ multiplex PCR with primers that anneal to V and J segments. A synthetic immune receptor repertoire was used to minimize amplification bias, and any residual bias was removed computationally once sequencing was done. The paper's processing steps were these. Repertoire diversity was quantified as the Shannon entropy index using custom Python scripts. Unsorted, CD4+ and CD8+ repertoires were analyzed separately, except for combined analyses in which CD4+ and CD8+ sequences were merged in silico. Clonal expansion was defined as at least a 2-fold frequency increase after treatment relative to C1D1, with a pseudocount of 0.5 for undetected baseline clones. Singleton clones were defined as clones with 0 or 1 copy at C1D1, and non-singleton clones were defined as clones with 2 or more copies. Clones expanded in unsorted samples were annotated as CD4+, CD8+ or unknown by matching protein sequences in sorted samples from the same patient. Wilcoxon tests were applied to paired samples to test diversity changes from C1D1 to C4D1. The source is immuneACCESS, and TCRdb retained only in-frame sequences with V and J called. Part of the clones is not carried over; for the studies checked, unresolved V genes explain less than half of this, and the remainder is unexplained. Clonal size and the V and J genes are those of that table, whereas D and trimming came from the DNA. For this sample there are 30,000 to 35,000 clones; around 90% appear just once. The top ten clonotypes cover 0.2% to 0.3% of the sample.

As encoded in the germline V gene (reference sequence), CDR1 is GTSNPN while CDR2 is SVGIG. Trimming costs V 0 bases and J 4 bases, and their ends lie 4 bases apart. The CDR3 covers 12 residues, taking in both the cysteine and the phenylalanine. The retained sequence is limited to the CDR3, 36 bases, with the frame set at the first base. General study outcomes and caveats: Trial patients with a complete response had baseline diversity similar to that of newly diagnosed patients, while partial responders and progressors had significantly lower diversity. Patients starting nivolumab less than 1 year after ASCT had lower diversity and were excluded from later analyses to avoid confounding by immune reconstitution. Newly diagnosed patients were reported to have lower baseline TCR diversity than healthy donors, and relapsed/refractory patients were reported to have lower baseline TCR diversity still. By C4D1, a significant rise was seen in CD4+ TCR diversity but not in CD8+ TCR diversity (p=0.0027 vs p=0.16), and the rise was most apparent among complete responders (p=0.02). The study was limited to a single clinical trial cohort, and causes of repertoire differences, possibly disease activity or prior therapy, remained undefined.

This receptor was taken from a human donor with classical Hodgkin lymphoma. Recombination joined TRBV30 with TRBJ1-5; no D segment can be confidently identified. Specimen: CD4+ T cells from blood, collected at baseline. The sequenced DNA: TGTGCCTGGAGTGTTAGTAATCAGCCCCAGCATTTT. The encoded protein is CAWSVSNQPQHF.